This T cell receptor beta chain was profiled in a study of cytomegalovirus exposure and HLA in healthy donors. CDR3 length: 12 residues. CDR1 is SEHNR, CDR2 FQNEAQ, per germline (reference sequence). V was pared by 5 bases and J by 4 bases, with 9 bases between. PCR was performed using 60 Vbeta and 13 Jbeta primers. Profiled with immunoSEQ multiplex PCR; TCRdb holds only in-frame clones, not every one. The sample lists roughly 120,000 clones, 15% to 19% seen once, with about 1.9% in the top ten. The chain carries TRBV7-9 and TRBJ2-7; D is undetermined. This TCR derives from a woman between 18 and 29 years old in good health and CMV-seronegative. Source material: PBMCs. The CDR3 loop is CASSERSYEQYF. The DNA of the CDR3 is TGTGCCAGCAGCGAGAGGTCGTACGAGCAGTACTTC.